What follows are 30 T cell receptor beta chains derived from one specimen sequenced in a study of T cells after yellow fever vaccination. TCRdb used MiXCR to reprocess the 5' RACE reads, holding one entry per CDR3 protein. The sample lists about 250,000 distinct CDR3 sequences; roughly 3.5% were seen once. Sample: PBMCs, taken 15 days after the yellow fever booster vaccination. These receptors were obtained from a man aged 18 to 30 who received the YFV17D yellow fever vaccine.

This chain connects TRBV5-4 to TRBJ2-3; D may be TRBD1 or TRBD2 (5 bases each). Trimming removed 2 bases at V and 2 bases at J, with 9 bases between. The germline V gene has CDR1 SGHNT and CDR2 YYREEE (reference sequence). CDR3 size: 14 residues. The CDR3, as DNA: TGTGCCAGCAGCTTCCTGGGGGACACAGATACGCAGTATTTT. As protein: CASSFLGDTDTQYF.

This clonotype was observed many times. CDR3 sequence (DNA): TGCAGTGCTAGAGATCCGGGTATTCGCAATCAGCCCCAGCATTTT. Translated, it gives CSARDPGIRNQPQHF. The chain uses TRBV20-1 and TRBJ1-5; D remains unclear. This CDR3 comprises 15 residues. With 0 bases removed from V and 2 bases from J, the gap between germline ends came to 11 bases. CDR1 is DFQATT and CDR2 is SNEGSKA in the germline V gene (reference sequence).

This clonotype has ten or more counts. The chain has TRBV4-3 and TRBJ2-1; D gene unclear. This CDR3 contains 13 residues. The V end lost 0 bases, the J end lost 7 bases, and 7 bases lay between the germline ends. Germline V gene sequence: CDR1 LGHNA, CDR2 YSLEER. CDR3 sequence reads: CASSQDRVNEQFF. DNA for the CDR3: TGCGCCAGCAGCCAAGATAGGGTTAATGAGCAGTTCTTC.

This clonotype has only a few counts. V is TRBV3-1 and J is TRBJ1-2; 10 positions match TRBD1. The CDR3 spans 15 residues. The germline CDR1 and CDR2 sequences are LGHDT and YNNKEL (reference sequence). The V segment lost 4 bases and the J segment 5 bases; nucleotides outside the gene matches: 7. DNA of the CDR3: TGTGCCAGCAGCCCCCGGGACAGGGGTGGGTATGGCTACACCTTC. Translating it yields CASSPRDRGGYGYTF.

This clonotype was counted ten times or more. The gene calls are TRBV25-1 and TRBJ2-3; 7 nucleotides agree with TRBD2. Germline-derived CDR1 and CDR2 are MGHDK and SYGVNS. V shed 2 bases and J 2 bases; nucleotides not matched to a gene: 7. The CDR3 sequence is 16 residues long. The CDR3, as DNA: TGTGCCAGCAGTGAAGCAAGGCGGGGGATCACAGATACGCAGTATTTT. It codes for CASSEARRGITDTQYF.

This clonotype was counted at least ten times. This rearrangement joins TRBV7-9 to TRBJ2-1; 7 positions match TRBD2. CDR3 length: 13 amino acids. Per the germline V gene, CDR1 is SEHNR and CDR2 is FQNEAQ (reference sequence). Trimming at V came to 3 bases and at J to 8 bases, leaving 4 bases not matched to a gene. Here the CDR3 reads CASSFKRGDEQFF. The CDR3 DNA reads as TGTGCCAGCAGCTTCAAACGGGGGGATGAGCAGTTCTTC.

This clonotype has a count of ten or more. The chain couples TRBV7-8 to TRBJ1-1, with D hard to call. Deletions cut 4 bases from V and 3 bases from J, with 9 bases between. Germline V gene data show CDR1 as SGHVS and CDR2 as FQNEAQ. CDR3 length equals 13 residues. CDR3 protein: CASSSDFYTEAFF. The CDR3 coding sequence is TGTGCCAGCAGCTCTGACTTTTACACTGAAGCTTTCTTT.

This clonotype was observed at least ten times. J is TRBJ2-7 and V is TRBV11-2, with D tentatively TRBD2 (6 bases). CDR3 length equals 16 residues. Trimming shortened V by 0 bases and J by 7 bases, and 19 bases separated the two germline ends. The germline V gene has CDR1 SGHAT and CDR2 FQNNGV. This chain's CDR3 is CASSLDRLPAAGEQYV. In DNA, the CDR3 is TGTGCCAGCAGCTTAGATAGGCTCCCTGCGGCGGGGGAGCAGTACGTC.

This clonotype appeared many times. V and J are TRBV5-4 and TRBJ2-1, with D tentatively TRBD1 or TRBD2 (5 bases each). Per germline, CDR1 SGHNT and CDR2 YYREEE (reference sequence). V shed 2 bases and J shed 6 bases, with 9 bases lying between them. This CDR3 spans 13 amino acids. Here the CDR3 DNA reads TGTGCCAGCAGCTTTCCAGGGAGCAATGAGCAGTTCTTC. The encoded protein is CASSFPGSNEQFF.

This clonotype appeared many times. A read error may account for a junction end that differs from germline. J is TRBJ1-1 and V is TRBV12-3 or TRBV12-4; maybe TRBD1 (5 bases). This CDR3 is 14 amino acids long. CDR3 in DNA: TGTGCCAGCAGATTAGGGTGGGGGGACACTGAAGCTTTCTTT. Translated, it gives CASRLGWGDTEAFF.

This clonotype was seen repeatedly, ten times or more. This chain uses TRBV5-1 with TRBJ2-1; 8 bases are shared with TRBD2. CDR1 is SGHRS, CDR2 YFSETQ, per germline. The CDR3 has 12 residues. J was trimmed by 10 bases and V by 1 base; bases with no gene match: 1. This chain's CDR3 is CASSLRTSEQFF. Here the CDR3 DNA reads TGCGCCAGCAGCTTGAGGACTAGCGAGCAGTTCTTC.

This clonotype showed up many times. For the CDR3, the DNA is TGTGCCAGCAGCTTAGACGGGAACGCGGGGGAGACCCAGTACTTC. It specifies CASSLDGNAGETQYF. This chain joins TRBV7-6 and TRBJ2-5, with D possibly being TRBD2 (6 bases). Trimming stripped 1 base from V and 5 bases from J, with 14 bases between. CDR1 is SGHVS and CDR2 is FNYEAQ in the germline V gene. The length of the CDR3 is 15 residues.

V and J are TRBV7-2 and TRBJ1-6; a weak D match, TRBD1 (6 bases). The germline CDR1 and CDR2 sequences are SGHTA and FQGNSA. V was trimmed by 5 bases and J by 10 bases, leaving 15 bases between them. This CDR3 region has 14 residues. DNA of the CDR3: TGTGCCAGCAGCGCGACCAGGGGTGGCTCACCCCTCCACTTT. This codes for CASSATRGGSPLHF.

This clonotype was recorded many times. The V and J genes are TRBV7-9 and TRBJ2-7; D is undetermined. Germline V gene sequence: CDR1 SEHNR, CDR2 FQNEAQ (reference sequence). V was cut by 1 base and J by 4 bases, with 11 bases left in between. The CDR3 length is 14 residues. Here the CDR3 reads CASSLDQVQYEQYF. As DNA, the CDR3 is TGTGCCAGCAGCTTAGATCAGGTCCAGTACGAGCAGTACTTC.

This clonotype was detected a few times. The genes are TRBV3-1 and TRBJ1-2, with D hard to call. V was trimmed by 3 bases and J by 6 bases, leaving 11 bases between them. This CDR3 is built from 13 residues. The germline CDR1 and CDR2 sequences are LGHDT and YNNKEL (reference sequence). In DNA form, the CDR3 reads TGTGCCAGCAGCCAGGCTGGCGGAAATGGCTACACCTTC. Protein product: CASSQAGGNGYTF.

J is TRBJ1-6 and V is TRBV28, with D perhaps TRBD1 (6 bases). Trimming removed 8 bases at V and 9 bases at J, with 17 bases between. Germline V lookup: CDR1 MDHEN, CDR2 SYDVKM. The CDR3 runs to 14 residues. The CDR3 region is CASLPGTLGSPLHF. The CDR3 DNA reads TGTGCCAGCTTGCCCGGGACATTGGGTTCACCCCTCCACTTT. The entire variable domain, with the rest obtained from reference TRBV28 and TRBJ1-6, is as follows: DVKVTQSSRYLVKRTGEKVFLECVQDMDHENMFWYRQDPGLGLRLIYFSYDVKMKEKGDIPEGYSVSREKKERFSLILESASTNQTSMYLCASLPGTLGSPLHFGNGTRLTVT.

This clonotype has at least ten counts. The V and J genes are TRBV12-3 or TRBV12-4 and TRBJ1-2; TRBD1 matches 9 bases. J gave up 4 bases and V 3 bases, and 3 bases lay outside the gene matches. CDR3 length: 14 residues. The CDR3 loop reads CASSFGTGRYGYTF. The CDR3 DNA sequence: TGTGCCAGCAGTTTTGGGACAGGGCGCTATGGCTACACCTTC.

This clonotype was observed a handful of times. The chain recombines TRBV6-5 with TRBJ1-1; D is ambiguous. This CDR3 comprises 14 residues. The ends were cut back, 0 bases at V and 4 bases at J, with 9 bases in the middle. Germline CDR1 is MNHEY and CDR2 is SVGAGI. For the CDR3, the DNA is TGTGCCAGCAGTTACTCGGGAGGCTCCACTGAAGCTTTCTTT. Its protein is CASSYSGGSTEAFF.

In this sample, this clonotype turned up many times. The chain carries TRBV5-5 and TRBJ2-7; D remains ambiguous. CDR3 length: 14 residues. Germline V gene lookup returns CDR1 SGHKS and CDR2 YYEKEE (reference sequence). The V end lost 4 bases, the J end lost 6 bases, and 17 bases lay between the germline ends. CDR3 sequence reads: CASSPEDGWVEQYF. Written as DNA, the CDR3 is TGTGCCAGCAGCCCAGAGGACGGTTGGGTCGAGCAGTACTTC.

This clonotype showed up many times. The chain employs TRBV4-2 and TRBJ2-7, with 11 positions matching TRBD2. CDR3 size: 15 residues. Germline lookup yields CDR1 LGHNA and CDR2 YNFKEQ. The ends lost 4 bases at V and 3 bases at J; junction bases unmatched: 5. In nucleotides, the CDR3 is TGTGCCAGCAGCCTTGACACTAGCGGGAGCTACGAGCAGTACTTC. This sequence encodes CASSLDTSGSYEQYF.

This rearrangement joins TRBV5-1 to TRBJ2-7; D gene uncertain. Trimming left V 1 base short and J 0 bases short, with 8 bases between. This CDR3 spans 14 amino acids. Germline V CDR1 and CDR2: SGHRS, YFSETQ. CDR3 nucleotide sequence: TGCGCCAGCAGCTTGAGTGGCACCTCCTACGAGCAGTACTTC. This codes for CASSLSGTSYEQYF.

This clonotype has more than one count but fewer than ten. The rearrangement joins TRBV7-6 to TRBJ1-5; D uncertain. V gave up 1 base and J gave up 5 bases, with 6 bases separating them. CDR1 and CDR2 from the germline V gene are SGHVS and FNYEAQ. The CDR3 contains 13 residues. The CDR3, as DNA: TGTGCCAGCAGCTTAGTACATGATCAGCCCCAGCATTTT. Translation: CASSLVHDQPQHF.

This clonotype was observed many times. This chain joins TRBV3-1 and TRBJ1-2; D is ambiguous. The CDR3 covers 12 residues. The V gene lost 3 bases and the J gene lost 8 bases, with 10 bases spanning the gap. Germline CDR1 LGHDT, CDR2 YNNKEL (reference sequence). Written as DNA, the CDR3 is TGTGCCAGCAGCCAGGGTGAGAGCGGCTACACCTTC. Translated: CASSQGESGYTF.

The chain couples TRBV7-8 to TRBJ2-1; 14 bases align to TRBD2. The CDR3 extends over 18 amino acids. The germline V gene encodes CDR1 SGHVS and CDR2 FQNEAQ. With 5 bases clipped from V and 7 bases from J, the junction kept 13 bases outside the gene matches. The CDR3 region has the DNA TGTGCCAGCAGCAGCCCGGCACTCCGGACTAGCGGGGGGAATGAGCAGTTCTTC. Translating it yields CASSSPALRTSGGNEQFF.

This clonotype was detected ten times or more. V usage is TRBV7-8 and J usage is TRBJ2-1; tentatively, D is TRBD1 (9 bases). The CDR3 extends over 15 amino acids. Deletions cut 2 bases from V and 8 bases from J, with 16 bases between. Germline V lookup: CDR1 SGHVS, CDR2 FQNEAQ. CDR3: CASSLRGGQGYEQFF. The CDR3 bases are TGTGCCAGCAGCTTACGGGGGGGACAGGGTTATGAGCAGTTCTTC.

This clonotype was seen many times. The V and J genes are TRBV12-3 or TRBV12-4 and TRBJ2-1, with TRBD2 identical over 7 bases. The ends lost 8 bases at V and 6 bases at J; junction bases unmatched: 10. This CDR3 spans 14 amino acids. The CDR3 nucleotides read TGTGCCAGCGCACGTGCTAGCGGACCCAATGAGCAGTTCTTC. This codes for CASARASGPNEQFF.

This clonotype was observed at least ten times. The V and J genes are TRBV5-1 and TRBJ1-1; the D is unclear. The length of the CDR3 is 14 residues. The V end lost 2 bases, the J end lost 12 bases, and 20 bases lay between the germline ends. Germline V gene lookup returns CDR1 SGHRS and CDR2 YFSETQ. Written as DNA, the CDR3 is TGCGCCAGCAGCTTCCCCGGCACGGAGAAAAGTCCTTTCTTT. Protein product: CASSFPGTEKSPFF. Using reference TRBV5-1 and TRBJ1-1 for the parts outside the CDR3, the full variable domain is KAGVTQTPRYLIKTRGQQVTLSCSPISGHRSVSWYQQTPGQGLQFLFEYFSETQRNKGNFPGRFSGRQFSNSRSEMNVSTLELGDSALYLCASSFPGTEKSPFFGQGTRLTVV.

This clonotype was seen many times. The chain uses TRBV19 and TRBJ2-1; possibly TRBD1 or TRBD2 for D (6 bases each). Germline CDR1 is LNHDA and CDR2 is SQIVND (reference sequence). V shed 2 bases and J shed 9 bases, with 14 bases lying between them. This CDR3 contains 14 residues. The CDR3 spells CASSIMGGRSEQFF. The DNA for the CDR3 is TGTGCCAGTAGTATAATGGGGGGCCGGAGTGAGCAGTTCTTC.

This clonotype turned up a few times. V usage is TRBV7-6 and J usage is TRBJ2-2; 7 positions agree with TRBD1. The length of the CDR3 is 17 residues. The V gene's germline CDR1 is SGHVS and CDR2 FNYEAQ. V trimming: 5 bases; J trimming: 7 bases; junction bases outside the gene matches: 16. CDR3 region: CASSPGTARGSGGELFF. Written as DNA, the CDR3 is TGTGCCAGCAGCCCCGGGACAGCCAGGGGGTCCGGCGGGGAGCTGTTTTTT.

This clonotype was detected ten times or more. This chain uses TRBV4-2 with TRBJ1-2, with D tentatively TRBD1 (6 bases). V was pared by 1 base and J by 6 bases, with 15 bases between. Germline loops: CDR1 LGHNA, CDR2 YNFKEQ. CDR3 size: 15 residues. The CDR3 is CASSQVGTRGDGYTF. For the CDR3, the DNA is TGTGCCAGCAGCCAAGTCGGGACACGGGGAGATGGCTACACCTTC.